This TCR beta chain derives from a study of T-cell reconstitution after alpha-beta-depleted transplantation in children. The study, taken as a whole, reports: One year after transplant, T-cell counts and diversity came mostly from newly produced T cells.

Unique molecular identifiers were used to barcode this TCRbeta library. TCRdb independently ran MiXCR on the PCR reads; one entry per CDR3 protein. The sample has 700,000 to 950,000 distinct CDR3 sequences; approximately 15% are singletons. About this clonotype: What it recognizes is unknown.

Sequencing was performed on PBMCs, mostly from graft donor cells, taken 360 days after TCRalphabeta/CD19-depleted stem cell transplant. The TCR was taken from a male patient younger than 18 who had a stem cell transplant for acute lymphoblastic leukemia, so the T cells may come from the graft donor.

CDR3 sequence reads: CASSQGTYGGYEQYF. Here the CDR3 DNA reads TGCGCCAGCAGCCAAGGTACTTACGGGGGCTACGAGCAGTACTTC. The V call is TRBV4-1, the J call TRBJ2-7; D is possibly TRBD2 (6 bases). The CDR3 consists of 15 residues. The V end was cut by 1 base, the J end by 3 bases, with 13 bases between. From germline, CDR1 is MGHRA and CDR2 YSYEKL.